This T cell receptor beta chain emerged from a study of blood T cell repertoires in COVID-19. Study information: Spain, Italy and the United States supplied samples that represented acute and convalescent COVID-19. From T cells, B-cell-depleted T cells, or PBMCs came the material, which was cDNA or gDNA.

This CDR3 is built from 13 residues. V gave up 1 base and J gave up 3 bases, with 7 bases separating them. CDR1 is MNHEY and CDR2 is SMNVEV in the germline V gene (reference sequence). The method was immunoSEQ multiplex PCR; TCRdb's version includes in-frame clones alone and lacks a portion of them. This sample has 80,000 to 100,000 clones, with about 80% found just once. The chain links TRBV27 to TRBJ2-7; D is ambiguous. The receptor's source is an older man with acute or convalescent COVID-19. The sample was peripheral blood. The CDR3, as DNA: TGTGCCAGCAGTTTATACAGTTTCTACGAGCAGTACTTC. Translated, it gives CASSLYSFYEQYF.